Shown below are 29 T cell receptor beta chains from a single sample sequenced in a study of CD8+CD57+ T cells in acquired aplastic anemia. The study profiled TCR beta VDJ and CDR3 using genomic DNA as template. Each CDR3 protein is one row after TCRdb ran MiXCR on the reads. The sample includes around 50,000 distinct CDR3 sequences, roughly three fifths of them seen just once. Those patients picked for sequencing had displayed CD8+CD57+ cell expansion on flow cytometry. The sequenced sample was sorted CD4+, CD8+, or CD8+CD57+ T cells (not recorded which) from PBMCs. All receptors derive from a human donor with aplastic anemia.

Turning to this clonotype: Lacking the conserved final phenylalanine or tryptophan, this CDR3 likely reflects a read error. The chain links TRBV7-8 to TRBJ1-2; no clear D gene. Per germline, CDR1 SGHVS and CDR2 FQNEAQ. The CDR3 has 16 amino acids. The CDR3 sequence is CDSSLEDPGWLDGYTI. The CDR3 coding sequence is TGTGACAGCAGCTTAGAAGACCCGGGGTGGCTGGATGGCTACACCATC.

By share, this clonotype counts as medium-sized. The chain is built from TRBV2 and TRBJ2-3; D perhaps matches TRBD2 (6 bases). The germline gives CDR1 SNHLY, CDR2 FYNNEI. The germline V and J ends were trimmed by 6 bases and 2 bases, with 12 bases remaining between them. The CDR3 length is 14 residues. The CDR3 DNA reads TGTGCCAGCAGCCAGACTAGTTACACAGATACGCAGTATTTT. It yields the protein CASSQTSYTDTQYF.

The rearrangement joins TRBV20-1 to TRBJ1-1, with 12 bases lining up with TRBD1. V shed 5 bases, J shed 1 base, and the junction held 11 bases outside the gene matches. Germline V gene data show CDR1 as DFQATT and CDR2 as SNEGSKA (reference sequence). The CDR3 extends over 17 amino acids. The CDR3 DNA reads TGCAGTGCTGTCTTGCCGGGACAGGGGGCGAAGAACACTGAAGCTTTCTTT. Its translation: CSAVLPGQGAKNTEAFF.

The genes are TRBV10-1 and TRBJ1-1; D is undetermined. Germline CDR1 reads WNHNN; CDR2 reads SYGVQD (reference sequence). Trimming left V 4 bases short and J 1 base short, with 10 bases between. This CDR3 has 14 amino acids. CDR3 region: CASSVDTANTEAFF. In DNA, the CDR3 is TGCGCCAGCAGTGTCGACACTGCGAACACTGAAGCTTTCTTT.

To note about this clonotype: One base away lies a much larger clone, so this may be a sequencing read error. The V gene is TRBV30, the J gene TRBJ1-1; D gene unclear. V lost 0 bases and J 3 bases, leaving 17 bases between the germline ends. The germline CDR1 and CDR2 sequences are GTSNPN and SVGIG (reference sequence). CDR3 size: 16 residues. The DNA of the CDR3 is TGTGCCTGGAGTGTTAGTGGTCCACGCATGGACACTGAAGCTTTCTTT. Residues: CAWSVSGPRMDTEAFF.

The V call is TRBV7-2, the J call TRBJ1-1; 7 positions agree with TRBD1. Germline V lookup: CDR1 SGHTA, CDR2 FQGNSA. The CDR3 has 15 residues. Trimming removed 4 bases from V and 1 base from J; junction bases left unmatched: 6. The CDR3 DNA follows: TGTGCCAGCAGCTCCCAGGGGGTTGGGAACACTGAAGCTTTCTTT. Translation gives CASSSQGVGNTEAFF.

This clonotype was observed a handful of times. Mismatch with germline at one junction end may stem from a read error. This rearrangement joins TRBV15 to TRBJ2-2; no clear D gene. CDR3 size: 14 residues. From germline, CDR1 is LNHNV and CDR2 YYDKDF (reference sequence). This CDR3 is CAASRGAASGELFF. The DNA for the CDR3 is TGTGCCGCCAGCAGAGGTGCAGCGTCCGGGGAGCTGTTTTTT.

This rearrangement joins TRBV2 to TRBJ2-7; D remains ambiguous. CDR3 length: 13 amino acids. CDR1 is SNHLY and CDR2 is FYNNEI in the germline V gene. The V end was cut by 6 bases, the J end by 4 bases, with 13 bases between. DNA for the CDR3: TGTGCCAGCAGCCAAGTCGACGGTTACGAGCAGTACTTC. Amino acids: CASSQVDGYEQYF.

This sequence joins TRBV29-1 and TRBJ1-5; D might be TRBD1 (5 bases). The germline V and J ends were trimmed by 3 bases and 7 bases, with 13 bases remaining between them. Germline CDR1 reads SQVTM; CDR2 reads ANQGSEA. CDR3 length: 13 residues. The chain's CDR3 is CSVDEGLGQPQHF. Here the CDR3 DNA reads TGCAGCGTTGACGAGGGGCTCGGACAGCCCCAGCATTTT.

The genes are TRBV7-2 and TRBJ1-2; 7 nucleotides align to TRBD1. This CDR3 has 15 amino acids. Germline assignment: CDR1 SGHTA and CDR2 FQGNSA. The J segment lost 4 bases and the V segment lost 5 bases, leaving 10 bases of the junction unmatched. The CDR3 nucleotides read TGTGCCAGCAGCCCTGGACAGGTGGACGGCTATGGCTACACCTTC. This encodes CASSPGQVDGYGYTF.

V is TRBV10-3 and J is TRBJ1-3, with D unclear. Germline assignment: CDR1 ENHRY and CDR2 SYGVKD. With 0 bases removed from V and 2 bases from J, the gap between germline ends came to 5 bases. This CDR3 contains 14 residues. The CDR3 reads CAISESYAGNTIYF. In DNA form, the CDR3 reads TGTGCCATCAGTGAGTCGTACGCTGGAAACACCATATATTTT.

V and J are TRBV25-1 and TRBJ1-2, with 7 positions matching TRBD1. V gave up 8 bases and J gave up 6 bases; unmatched junction bases: 6. From germline, CDR1 is MGHDK and CDR2 SYGVNS. This CDR3 comprises 12 residues. The CDR3 loop is CASRAGGDGYTF. DNA of the CDR3: TGTGCCAGCCGAGCAGGGGGAGATGGCTACACCTTC.

The gene calls are TRBV19 and TRBJ1-1, with D possibly being TRBD1 (5 bases). Germline assignment: CDR1 LNHDA and CDR2 SQIVND (reference sequence). The CDR3 spans 15 residues. V was clipped by 5 bases and J by 1 base, with 14 bases between them. The CDR3 reads CASSGWDPANTEAFF. In nucleotides, the CDR3 is TGTGCCAGTAGTGGCTGGGACCCTGCGAACACTGAAGCTTTCTTT. Variable domain in full (rest from reference TRBV19 and TRBJ1-1): DGGITQSPKYLFRKEGQNVTLSCEQNLNHDAMYWYRQDPGQGLRLIYYSQIVNDFQKGDIAEGYSVSREKKESFPLTVTSAQKNPTAFYLCASSGWDPANTEAFFGQGTRLTVV.

The gene calls are TRBV12-3 or TRBV12-4 and TRBJ2-7, with 8 bases identical to TRBD1. This CDR3 is built from 19 residues. V was clipped by 5 bases and J by 3 bases; unmatched bases: 21. This CDR3 reads CASSPLASSEQGGFYEQYF. CDR3 DNA sequence: TGTGCCAGCAGTCCGTTGGCCAGCAGTGAACAGGGGGGCTTCTACGAGCAGTACTTC.

The chain recombines TRBV10-1 with TRBJ2-2; no firm D call. The CDR3 length is 13 residues. V gave up 6 bases and J gave up 2 bases, with 7 bases separating them. The germline V gene has CDR1 WNHNN and CDR2 SYGVQD (reference sequence). The CDR3 loop is CASREGNTGELFF. DNA of the CDR3: TGCGCCAGCAGGGAAGGAAACACCGGGGAGCTGTTTTTT.

The table lists this clonotype with many counts. The rearrangement uses TRBV7-9 and TRBJ2-5; D remains ambiguous. Trimming stripped 1 base from V and 3 bases from J, with 9 bases between. This CDR3 is 14 amino acids long. Germline assignment: CDR1 SEHNR and CDR2 FQNEAQ (reference sequence). This CDR3 is CASSLGPWEETQYF. The CDR3 bases are TGTGCCAGCAGCTTAGGCCCGTGGGAAGAGACCCAGTACTTC.

The V gene is TRBV6-1, the J gene TRBJ2-4; tentatively, D is TRBD1 (6 bases). Germline V gives CDR1 MNHNS, CDR2 SASEGT. V gave up 2 bases and J gave up 1 base, with 6 bases separating them. This CDR3 has 14 amino acids. CDR3 in amino acids: CASSETGAKNIQYF. CDR3 coding DNA: TGTGCCAGCAGTGAAACAGGGGCCAAAAACATTCAGTACTTC.

The rearrangement joins TRBV20-1 to TRBJ2-7; D not certain. V was pared by 7 bases and J by 6 bases, with 7 bases between. The CDR3 has 9 residues. CDR1 and CDR2 (germline): DFQATT, SNEGSKA (reference sequence). The DNA of the CDR3 is TGCAGTGAAATAAGCGAGCAGTACGTC. This gives the protein CSEISEQYV.

About this clonotype: This may come from a read error, since a much larger clone is one base off. V is TRBV27 and J is TRBJ1-1; no clear D gene. Per the germline V gene, CDR1 is MNHEY and CDR2 is SMNVEV (reference sequence). The CDR3 sequence is 13 residues long. The CDR3 reads CANSSEGMVEAFF. DNA for the CDR3: TGTGCCAACAGTTCGGAGGGAATGGTAGAAGCTTTCTTT.

In this sample, this clonotype turned up once. CDR3 protein: CASSERQGSNEKLFF. CDR3 nucleotides: TGTGCCAGCAGTGAACGGCAGGGTAGTAATGAAAAACTGTTTTTT. V gene TRBV2 combines with J gene TRBJ1-4, with D possibly being TRBD1 (5 bases). The CDR3 runs to 15 residues. V dropped 2 bases and J dropped 4 bases, with 11 bases sitting between them. Germline CDR1 and CDR2: SNHLY and FYNNEI. Filled out from reference TRBV2 and TRBJ1-4, the complete variable domain reads EPEVTQTPSHQVTQMGQEVILRCVPISNHLYFYWYRQILGQKVEFLVSFYNNEISEKSEIFDDQFSVERPDGSNFTLKIRSTKLEDSAMYFCASSERQGSNEKLFFGSGTQLSVL.

V gene TRBV15 combines with J gene TRBJ2-6; D ambiguous. Germline V gene lookup returns CDR1 LNHNV and CDR2 YYDKDF (reference sequence). CDR3 length: 16 amino acids. V gave up 0 bases and J gave up 0 bases, with 6 bases separating them. Here the CDR3 DNA reads TGTGCCACCAGCAGAGATATCGGCTCTGGGGCCAACGTCCTGACTTTC. Amino acid sequence: CATSRDIGSGANVLTF.

The V and J genes are TRBV6-1 and TRBJ2-7; D perhaps matches TRBD1 (5 bases). This CDR3 spans 14 amino acids. V was shortened by 6 bases and J by 6 bases, with 18 bases between the two germline ends. The germline CDR1 and CDR2 sequences are MNHNS and SASEGT. The CDR3 DNA follows: TGTGCCAGCAGGGTGACAGACCTCTCTCGCGAGCAGTACTTC. Protein: CASRVTDLSREQYF.

The rearrangement joins TRBV10-3 to TRBJ2-7, with D perhaps matching TRBD1 (5 bases). Deletions cut 10 bases from V and 3 bases from J, with 19 bases between. The CDR3 length is 14 residues. Germline values: CDR1 ENHRY, CDR2 SYGVKD. The CDR3 coding sequence is TGTGCCACCCAGCGCGGACAAGGGGTCTACGAGCAGTACTTC. Residues: CATQRGQGVYEQYF.

This clonotype occurred once. CDR3 in amino acids: CASSENRGNTIYF. For the CDR3, the DNA is TGCGCCAGCAGTGAGAATAGGGGAAACACCATATATTTT. The V gene is TRBV10-2, the J gene TRBJ1-3; D ambiguous. V lost 2 bases and J lost 4, with 6 bases in between. The CDR3 spans 13 residues. The germline gives CDR1 WSHSY, CDR2 SAAADI.

V gene TRBV2 combines with J gene TRBJ1-1, with D possibly TRBD1 on 5 matching bases. Germline CDR1 and CDR2: SNHLY and FYNNEI. CDR3 size: 14 residues. Trimming cost V 7 bases and J 1 base, with 13 bases left between them. CDR3 in amino acids: CASTETATNTEAFF. DNA of the CDR3: TGTGCCAGCACCGAGACAGCCACGAACACTGAAGCTTTCTTT.

Note on this clonotype: This CDR3 is missing its conserved last phenylalanine or tryptophan, likely due to a read error. This rearrangement joins TRBV24-1 to TRBJ1-3; no clear D gene. In germline, CDR1 is KGHDR, CDR2 SFDVKD. Trimming left V 4 bases short and J 4 bases short, with 7 bases between. This CDR3 contains 13 residues. The CDR3: CATSEHGGNTIYS. CDR3 nucleotides: TGTGCCACCAGTGAGCACGGGGGAAACACCATATATTCT.

This clonotype came up many times. The chain uses TRBV20-1 and TRBJ2-7, with TRBD1 as a possible D gene (6 bases). From germline, CDR1 is DFQATT and CDR2 SNEGSKA (reference sequence). V lost 7 bases to trimming and J lost 0 bases, with 19 bases between them. The CDR3 sequence is 15 residues long. The CDR3 is CSVRSPTGDSYEQYF. The CDR3 nucleotides read TGCAGTGTTAGGTCCCCGACAGGCGACTCCTACGAGCAGTACTTC.

The chain uses TRBV15 and TRBJ1-6; 7 nucleotides align to TRBD1. The length of the CDR3 is 14 residues. With 6 bases clipped from V and 9 bases from J, the junction kept 8 bases outside the gene matches. Germline V gives CDR1 LNHNV, CDR2 YYDKDF (reference sequence). The CDR3 spells CATREDRNSSPLHF. In DNA form, the CDR3 reads TGTGCCACCAGGGAGGACAGGAATAGTTCACCCCTCCACTTT.

The V and J genes are TRBV7-3 and TRBJ1-6; no clear D gene. The CDR3 consists of 13 residues. CDR1 is SGHTA, CDR2 FQGTGA, per germline. Trimming removed 2 bases at V and 10 bases at J, with 9 bases between. The CDR3 region has the DNA TGTGCCAGCAGCTTAGACGGGGAATCACCCCTCCACTTT. Translating it yields CASSLDGESPLHF.